Listed here are 9 T cell receptor beta chains from one sample, sequenced in a study of memory CD4+ T cells and cytomegalovirus serostatus. Single viable CD3+CD4+CD8-CD45RO+ cells were sorted as the memory CD4+ T cells. TCRdb keeps only in-frame clones here, not all; method: immunoSEQ multiplex PCR. The sample lists about 64,000 clones, 77% seen once, with 0.88% in the top ten. Input material: memory CD4+ T cells from blood. The origin of the receptors is an adult in good health and CMV-seronegative.

The V call is TRBV21-1, the J call TRBJ1-1. TRBV21-1 is flagged as a pseudogene. The CDR3 runs to 14 residues. CDR3 loop: CASSSSSDHTEAFF. CDR3 coding DNA: TGTGCCAGCAGCAGCAGCTCAGACCACACTGAAGCTTTCTTT.

The gene calls are TRBV5-4 and TRBJ2-7, with 8 bases that match TRBD1. V shed 4 bases, J shed 4 bases, and the junction held 10 bases outside the gene matches. CDR1 SGHNT and CDR2 YYREEE come from the germline V gene (reference sequence). The CDR3 extends over 15 amino acids. The DNA of the CDR3 is TGTGCCAGCAGCCCTACTGGGGACAGGCGGTACGAGCAGTACTTC. It is translated as CASSPTGDRRYEQYF.

CDR3 DNA sequence: TGTGCCAGCAGTTTTCCCCACCGAGGAGAGCAGTACTTC. It yields the protein CASSFPHRGEQYF. The V call is TRBV28, the J call TRBJ2-7; D is uncertain. V was trimmed by 3 bases and J by 7 bases, leaving 13 bases between them. Looked up from germline, CDR1 is MDHEN and CDR2 is SYDVKM. The CDR3 loop spans 13 amino acids. Together with reference TRBV28 and TRBJ2-7, the CDR3 gives the full variable domain: DVKVTQSSRYLVKRTGEKVFLECVQDMDHENMFWYRQDPGLGLRLIYFSYDVKMKEKGDIPEGYSVSREKKERFSLILESASTNQTSMYLCASSFPHRGEQYFGPGTRLTVT.

The V and J genes are TRBV4-3 and TRBJ2-7, with TRBD2 identical over 8 bases. This CDR3 is 15 amino acids long. With V trimmed by 1 base and J by 5 bases, 7 bases remained unmatched. The germline CDR1 and CDR2 sequences are LGHNA and YSLEER. The CDR3 region has the DNA TGCGCCAGCAGCCAAGTATCCGGGAGGGCACACGAGCAGTACTTC. Its protein is CASSQVSGRAHEQYF.

This clone was seen more than once but under ten times. The chain is built from TRBV9 and TRBJ1-1; 7 bases fit TRBD1. Germline V gene sequence: CDR1 SGDLS, CDR2 YYNGEE. This CDR3 has 15 amino acids. V lost 3 bases, J lost 0 bases, and 5 bases stayed unmatched. The CDR3 region is CASSARQGMNTEAFF. As DNA, the CDR3 is TGTGCCAGCAGCGCCCGACAGGGAATGAACACTGAAGCTTTCTTT.

The chain recombines TRBV30 with TRBJ1-2; perhaps TRBD1 as D (5 bases). V lost 4 bases to trimming and J lost 2 bases, with 11 bases between them. Per germline, CDR1 GTSNPN and CDR2 SVGIG (reference sequence). The CDR3 loop spans 13 amino acids. CDR3 coding DNA: TGTGCCTGGACCTGGGACCTAAACTATGGCTACACCTTC. This translates into CAWTWDLNYGYTF.

The chain is built from TRBV11-2 and TRBJ1-1; possible D gene TRBD1, 5 bases. CDR3 size: 13 residues. With 6 bases removed from V and 4 bases from J, the gap between germline ends came to 12 bases. Germline V gene lookup returns CDR1 SGHAT and CDR2 FQNNGV. The chain's CDR3 is CASSPGPLTEAFF. The DNA of the CDR3 is TGTGCCAGCAGTCCGGGACCCCTCACTGAAGCTTTCTTT. Full variable domain (rest looked up from reference TRBV11-2 and TRBJ1-1): EAGVAQSPRYKIIEKRQSVAFWCNPISGHATLYWYQQILGQGPKLLIQFQNNGVVDDSQLPKDRFSAERLKGVDSTLKIQPAKLEDSAVYLCASSPGPLTEAFFGQGTRLTVV.

The rearrangement links TRBV30 to TRBJ1-5; 7 bases map to TRBD1. Germline-derived CDR1 and CDR2 are GTSNPN and SVGIG (reference sequence). CDR3 size: 13 residues. The V segment lost 2 bases and the J segment 4 bases; nucleotides outside the gene matches: 2. The CDR3 nucleotides read TGTGCCTGGAGTAAGACAGGGAATCAGCCCCAGCATTTT. It codes for CAWSKTGNQPQHF.

This clone came up a few times. The gene calls are TRBV28 and TRBJ2-1; D unclear. CDR3 size: 12 residues. Germline V gene lookup returns CDR1 MDHEN and CDR2 SYDVKM. V dropped 5 bases and J dropped 7 bases, with 9 bases sitting between them. CDR3 in amino acids: CASSESRNEQFF. The CDR3 DNA sequence: TGTGCCAGCAGTGAATCAAGGAATGAGCAGTTCTTC.